This T cell receptor (beta chain) was found in a study of patients and donors after allogeneic stem cell transplantation. The V gene's germline CDR1 is DFQATT and CDR2 SNEGSKA (reference sequence). The CDR3 covers 15 residues. V was pared by 4 bases and J by 6 bases, with 8 bases of the junction left unmatched. From the RT-PCR reads, TCRdb called clonotypes with MiXCR, one entry per CDR3 protein. The profile shows about 25,000 distinct CDR3 sequences, roughly 43% of them singletons. Input material: blood, either unsorted or a sorted T cell fraction (not recorded which). The receptor was derived from a human donor who was either an allogeneic HSCT recipient or a stem cell or donor lymphocyte infusion donor (not recorded which). It is not recorded whose cells these are; they may come from a transplant donor. The chain employs TRBV20-1 and TRBJ1-6, with 8 bases fitting TRBD1. Here the CDR3 reads CSAKSGGSINSPLHF. Written as DNA, the CDR3 is TGCAGTGCTAAGTCAGGGGGCTCAATTAATTCACCCCTCCACTTT.